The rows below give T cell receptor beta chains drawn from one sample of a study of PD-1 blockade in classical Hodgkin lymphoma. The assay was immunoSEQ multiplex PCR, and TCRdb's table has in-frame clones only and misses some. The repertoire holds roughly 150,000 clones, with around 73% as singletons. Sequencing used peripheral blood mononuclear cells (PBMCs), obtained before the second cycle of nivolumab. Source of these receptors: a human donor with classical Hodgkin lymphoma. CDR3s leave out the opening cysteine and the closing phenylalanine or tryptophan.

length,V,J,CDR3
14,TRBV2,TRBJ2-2,ASSGSSGRVTGELF
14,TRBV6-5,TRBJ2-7,ASSFLGQGAMDEQY
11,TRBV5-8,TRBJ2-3,ASARVYTDTQY
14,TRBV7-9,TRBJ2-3,ASSLALTGTGDTQY
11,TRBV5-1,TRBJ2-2,ASSWDRTGELF
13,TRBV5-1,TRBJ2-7,ASSLDRGSSYEQY
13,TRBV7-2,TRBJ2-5,ASRPRLAGEETQY
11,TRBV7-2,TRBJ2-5,ASSFGQTLRWN
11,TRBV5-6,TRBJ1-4,ASSPDINEKLF
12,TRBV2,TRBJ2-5,ASSAINTKKTQY
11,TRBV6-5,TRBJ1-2,ASSYLGTYGYT